Listed below are T cell receptor beta chains from one sample, sequenced in a study of blood T cell repertoires in COVID-19. This table comes from immunoSEQ multiplex PCR, and its TCRdb copy is limited to in-frame clones, with some not included. The data contain just over 250,000 clones, about 87% of them seen just once; the ten biggest clones take up about 10%. Sequenced: peripheral blood. The source is a woman between 65 and 79 years old with COVID-19, enrolled during active disease. The CDR3 runs from the conserved cysteine through the conserved F or W. The order of the fields is V gene, clone size, CDR3 length, D gene, J gene, CDR3 DNA, CDR3 protein. D genes are given only for firm matches. Clone size is given for some rows only: seen once, a few or many times, or a class if the clone is expanded.

TRBV28	NA	11	NA	TRBJ2-5	TGTGCCAGCAGTTTCTTGGAGACCCAGTACTTC	CASSFLETQYF
TRBV28	once	18	TRBD2	TRBJ2-7	TGTGCCAAGATGGGCGAAGCACGCCGAGAGCGGGAACGCTACGAGCAGTACTTC	CAKMGEARRERERYEQYF
TRBV5-5	NA	13	NA	TRBJ2-2	TGTGCCAGCAGCCCGCAGGGCTCCGGGGAGCTGTTTTTT	CASSPQGSGELFF
TRBV30	NA	14	TRBD1	TRBJ1-6	TGTGCCTGGAGTGAGGGACAGGGGGGATCACCCCTCCACTTT	CAWSEGQGGSPLHF
TRBV7-3	NA	15	TRBD1	TRBJ2-2	TGTGCCAGCAGCCCCATACCAGGGGGATTACCGGAGCTGTTTTTT	CASSPIPGGLPELFF
TRBV20-1	NA	14	TRBD2	TRBJ2-1	TGCAGTGCTAGTGTTCCTAGCGGTAAAAATGAGCAGTTCTTC	CSASVPSGKNEQFF
TRBV19	NA	15	NA	TRBJ1-1	TGTGCCAGTAGCTCCCTCGGGTCACCGAACACTGAAGCTTTCTTT	CASSSLGSPNTEAFF
TRBV29-1	NA	12	NA	TRBJ2-7	TGCAGCGCCGCCCCAGGGTCGGGCGAGCAGTACTTC	CSAAPGSGEQYF
TRBV12-3/TRBV12-4	NA	13	NA	TRBJ1-2	TGTGCCAGCAGCCGCGGACACCCTTATGGCTATACCTTC	CASSRGHPYGYTF
TRBV28	NA	14	NA	TRBJ1-5	TGTGCCAGCAGTTTACGGGGGAGCAATCAGCCCCAGCATTTT	CASSLRGSNQPQHF
TRBV29-1	NA	13	NA	TRBJ1-2	TGCAGCGTGAGGGGGGGCGATAACTATGGCTACACCTTC	CSVRGGDNYGYTF
TRBV10-3	NA	15	TRBD2	TRBJ2-2	TGTGCCACAAATAGCGGGAGAGCGAACACCGGGGAGCTGTTTTTT	CATNSGRANTGELFF
TRBV28	NA	16	NA	TRBJ1-5	TGTGCCAGCAGTTCTCGGAGGGAGGGTAGCAATCAGCCCCAGCATTTT	CASSSRREGSNQPQHF
TRBV5-1	NA	16	TRBD2	TRBJ2-1	TGCGCCAGCAGCTCCTGGACTAGCGGCTATAACAATGAGCAGTTCTTC	CASSSWTSGYNNEQFF
TRBV24-1	NA	16	NA	TRBJ1-1	TGTGCCACCCGTACCGGACCGCTAACTAGGAACACTGAAGCTTTCTTT	CATRTGPLTRNTEAFF
TRBV28	NA	13	NA	TRBJ1-2	TGTGCCAGCAGTTTTAGGGGAAACTATGGCTACACCTTC	CASSFRGNYGYTF